In this sample, the clone carrying this T cell receptor (beta chain) turned up many times. Its antigen is unknown. Template material for amplifying TCR beta CDR3 regions consisted of RNA transcripts. HTBI primers drove first-round RT-PCR of the TCR CDR3. TCRdb recomputed calls from the multiplex PCR reads with MiXCR, one row per CDR3 protein. The sample records approximately 590,000 distinct CDR3 sequences, approximately 14% being singletons. The study left out patients who had uncontrolled infection, other autoimmune disease, pregnancy or lactation. The PBMCs had their origin in 7.5 to 10 ml of fresh peripheral blood. The data originate from a study of T cells in Graves' hyperthyroidism and ophthalmopathy. The CDR3 is made up of 17 amino acids. The J segment lost 7 bases and the V segment lost 10 bases, leaving 14 bases of the junction unmatched. Germline CDR1 and CDR2: SNHLY and FYNNEI. Findings and limits, study-wide: Among thyroid clonotypes expanded above 0.001, most also appeared in blood.

Sequenced material: blood. This TCR was sampled from a woman between 25 and 40 years old with Graves' hyperthyroidism. The rearrangement uses TRBV2 and TRBJ2-1; 15 positions agree with TRBD2. The CDR3: CATRTSGRAGAGNEQFF. CDR3 bases: TGTGCCACCCGGACTAGCGGGAGGGCCGGCGCAGGGAATGAGCAGTTCTTC.